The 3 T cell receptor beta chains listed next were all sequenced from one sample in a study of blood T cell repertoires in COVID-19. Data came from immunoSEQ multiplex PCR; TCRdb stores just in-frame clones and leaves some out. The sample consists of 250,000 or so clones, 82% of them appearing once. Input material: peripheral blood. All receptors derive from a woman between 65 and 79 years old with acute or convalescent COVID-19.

The CDR3 sequence is CASSLTGGPRENIQYF. DNA of the CDR3: TGTGCCAGCAGTTTAACTGGTGGGCCCCGAGAGAACATTCAGTACTTC. The chain recombines TRBV28 with TRBJ2-4; D remains ambiguous. CDR1 is MDHEN and CDR2 is SYDVKM in the germline V gene. The germline V and J ends were trimmed by 2 bases and 7 bases, with 18 bases remaining between them. This CDR3 comprises 16 residues.

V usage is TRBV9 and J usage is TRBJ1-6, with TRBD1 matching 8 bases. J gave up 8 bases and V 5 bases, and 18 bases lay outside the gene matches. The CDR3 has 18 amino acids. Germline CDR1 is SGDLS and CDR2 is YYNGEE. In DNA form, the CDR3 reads TGTGCCAGCAGTCATGTCCCGGGACAGGACCCATGGGATTCACCCCTCCACTTT. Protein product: CASSHVPGQDPWDSPLHF. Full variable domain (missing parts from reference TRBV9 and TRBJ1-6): DSGVTQTPKHLITATGQRVTLRCSPRSGDLSVYWYQQSLDQGLQFLIQYYNGEERAKGNILERFSAQQFPDLHSELNLSSLELGDSALYFCASSHVPGQDPWDSPLHFGNGTRLTVT.

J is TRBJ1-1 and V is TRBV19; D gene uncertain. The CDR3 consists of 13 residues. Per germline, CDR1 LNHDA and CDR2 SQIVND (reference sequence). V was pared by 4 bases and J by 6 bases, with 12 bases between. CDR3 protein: CASSSLGGAEAFF. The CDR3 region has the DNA TGTGCCAGTAGTAGTTTGGGAGGCGCTGAAGCTTTCTTT.